The 25 T cell receptor beta chains presented below share a single source sample, sequenced in a study of T cells in Graves' hyperthyroidism and ophthalmopathy. Amplified TCR beta CDR3 regions derived from RNA transcripts. Using the HTBI primer set, a first-round RT-PCR was run on the TCR CDR3. TCRdb called the multiplex PCR reads again in MiXCR, with one record for every CDR3 protein. This table holds roughly 350,000 distinct CDR3 sequences, 12% to 15% found once. The sample was blood. These receptors were obtained from a woman aged 40 to 50 with Graves' ophthalmopathy.

This clonotype has a count of ten or more. The chain recombines TRBV6-1 with TRBJ1-5; D is unresolved. CDR3 size: 14 residues. Germline assignment: CDR1 MNHNS and CDR2 SASEGT. Trimming removed 6 bases at V and 5 bases at J, with 14 bases between. The CDR3 loop reads CASSPALGYQPQHF. CDR3 bases: TGTGCCAGCAGCCCAGCCCTCGGTTATCAGCCCCAGCATTTT.

The V and J genes are TRBV5-1 and TRBJ2-1; maybe TRBD1 (6 bases). The V end lost 0 bases, the J end lost 5 bases, and 21 bases lay between the germline ends. This CDR3 is 18 amino acids long. Germline assignment: CDR1 SGHRS and CDR2 YFSETQ. The CDR3 protein is CASSLALTRWTVNNEQFF. Written as DNA, the CDR3 is TGCGCCAGCAGCTTGGCCCTTACCAGGTGGACAGTAAACAATGAGCAGTTCTTC.

This clonotype was counted at least ten times. The rearrangement joins TRBV2 to TRBJ2-7; 9 nucleotides align to TRBD1. With 4 bases clipped from V and 7 bases from J, the junction kept 8 bases outside the gene matches. The germline V gene encodes CDR1 SNHLY and CDR2 FYNNEI. The CDR3 is made up of 14 amino acids. In DNA form, the CDR3 reads TGTGCCAGCAGTGCCGGGACAGGGAAAGGGGAGCAGTACTTC. Its protein product is CASSAGTGKGEQYF.

This clonotype was observed many times. The chain is built from TRBV7-9 and TRBJ2-7; possibly TRBD1 for D (6 bases). The CDR3 consists of 15 residues. The germline V gene encodes CDR1 SEHNR and CDR2 FQNEAQ (reference sequence). V gave up 5 bases and J gave up 2 bases, with 16 bases separating them. The DNA of the CDR3 is TGTGCCAGCAGCCTCGACAGGCAAAATACCTACGAGCAGTACTTC. Translation: CASSLDRQNTYEQYF.

This clonotype has ten or more counts. J is TRBJ1-5 and V is TRBV6-1; D is unclear. Germline values: CDR1 MNHNS, CDR2 SASEGT. CDR3 length: 10 residues. V shed 10 bases and J shed 8 bases, with 9 bases lying between them. This CDR3 is CATSGEPQHF. The DNA for the CDR3 is TGTGCCACCTCTGGAGAGCCCCAGCATTTT.

This clonotype was observed at least ten times. The V gene is TRBV20-1, the J gene TRBJ1-2; the D gene is possibly TRBD1 (5 bases). The CDR3 consists of 14 residues. The germline V gene encodes CDR1 DFQATT and CDR2 SNEGSKA (reference sequence). With 6 bases removed from V and 5 bases from J, the gap between germline ends came to 19 bases. The CDR3 loop reads CSAQDTRQGYGYTF. The CDR3 nucleotides read TGCAGTGCCCAGGACACACGGCAGGGATATGGCTACACCTTC.

This clonotype was recorded a few times. The genes are TRBV19 and TRBJ1-5, with TRBD1 matching 8 bases. The V gene end was trimmed by 6 bases and the J gene end by 2 bases; junction bases not matched to a gene: 6. In germline, CDR1 is LNHDA, CDR2 SQIVND (reference sequence). The CDR3 covers 15 residues. The CDR3 coding sequence is TGTGCCAGTAGAAAGGACAGGGAGGGCAATCAGCCCCAGCATTTT. It encodes CASRKDREGNQPQHF.

The chain recombines TRBV28 with TRBJ2-1, with no clear D. The germline V gene has CDR1 MDHEN and CDR2 SYDVKM. The length of the CDR3 is 14 residues. V gave up 2 bases and J gave up 8 bases, with 13 bases separating them. DNA of the CDR3: TGTGCCAGCAGTTTAACTACCCTACGCGATGAGCAGTTCTTC. Translated: CASSLTTLRDEQFF.

This chain links TRBV20-1 with TRBJ1-4; a weak D match, TRBD1 (6 bases). V was cut by 3 bases and J by 8 bases, with 13 bases left in between. Germline V gene sequence: CDR1 DFQATT, CDR2 SNEGSKA (reference sequence). The CDR3 is 13 residues long. This chain's CDR3 is CSASVYDREKLFF. CDR3 nucleotides: TGCAGTGCTAGCGTATATGACAGGGAAAAACTGTTTTTT.

V is TRBV6-1 and J is TRBJ1-6; D gene ambiguous. Germline V gene data show CDR1 as MNHNS and CDR2 as SASEGT. Trimming removed 10 bases from V and 5 bases from J, with 24 bases in between. The CDR3 covers 17 residues. Written as DNA, the CDR3 is TGTGCCACCAAGTTGGGCAGTATAGGGTCGGATAATTCACCCCTCCACTTT. Translation: CATKLGSIGSDNSPLHF.

V is TRBV4-2 and J is TRBJ1-4; possible D gene TRBD1, 6 bases. CDR1 LGHNA and CDR2 YNFKEQ come from the germline V gene. This CDR3 region has 16 residues. Trimming cost V 1 base and J 6 bases, with 15 bases left between them. CDR3 nucleotides: TGTGCCAGCAGCCAAGGTCTACAGGGAGTATATGAAAAACTGTTTTTT. Protein: CASSQGLQGVYEKLFF.

The rearrangement links TRBV20-1 to TRBJ2-1, with D maybe TRBD1 (6 bases). CDR1 is DFQATT, CDR2 SNEGSKA, per germline (reference sequence). V lost 1 base, J lost 0 bases, and 16 bases lay in between. This CDR3 comprises 17 residues. CDR3: CSARGGSWTDSYNEQFF. CDR3 DNA sequence: TGCAGTGCTAGAGGGGGATCATGGACAGACTCCTACAATGAGCAGTTCTTC.

Remarks on this clonotype: This may be a read error: a much more frequent sequence differs by one nucleotide. The gene calls are TRBV27 and TRBJ2-3; D not resolved. The CDR3 loop spans 14 amino acids. The germline V gene has CDR1 MNHEY and CDR2 SMNVEV (reference sequence). The CDR3 spells CASSLLGHTDAQYF. CDR3 coding DNA: TGTGCCAGCAGTTTACTTGGTCACACAGATGCGCAGTATTTT.

About this clonotype: This clone may be a read error of a much larger clone one base away. V gene TRBV6-5 combines with J gene TRBJ1-6, with D unclear. Germline V gene lookup returns CDR1 MNHEY and CDR2 SVGAGI. CDR3 size: 15 residues. The DNA of the CDR3 is TGTGCCGGCAGTTATGGTGTGGGCGGTGGTTCACCCCTCCACTTT. This encodes CAGSYGVGGGSPLHF.

This clonotype was seen at least ten times. J is TRBJ2-3 and V is TRBV12-3 or TRBV12-4; perhaps TRBD2 as D (6 bases). The CDR3 covers 14 residues. V was clipped by 7 bases and J by 6 bases, with 17 bases between them. The CDR3 DNA is TGTGCCAGCACCCCCGCGGGAAGAGGGGATACGCAGTATTTT. This gives the protein CASTPAGRGDTQYF.

A few counts support this clonotype. A read error is possible here, since a much larger clone lies one base away. This chain links TRBV20-1 with TRBJ2-1, with TRBD2 matching 9 bases. CDR3 length equals 12 residues. Germline V CDR1 and CDR2: DFQATT, SNEGSKA (reference sequence). The CDR3 protein is CSARASGKEQLF. DNA for the CDR3: TGCAGTGCTAGAGCTAGCGGGAAGGAGCAGCTCTTC.

This clonotype was observed a few times. V is TRBV10-1 and J is TRBJ2-1; D ambiguous. This CDR3 has 19 amino acids. Germline values: CDR1 WNHNN, CDR2 SYGVQD (reference sequence). Trimming cost V 7 bases and J 2 bases, with 27 bases left between them. The CDR3 reads CASTPPAGQHLTPYNEQFF. The DNA for the CDR3 is TGCGCCAGCACCCCCCCAGCTGGGCAGCATTTAACCCCCTACAATGAGCAGTTCTTC.

This clonotype was seen more than once but under ten times. The rearrangement joins TRBV9 to TRBJ1-1; D remains ambiguous. Trimming removed 3 bases at V and 4 bases at J, with 16 bases between. Germline V gene lookup returns CDR1 SGDLS and CDR2 YYNGEE. The CDR3 has 15 residues. The CDR3 DNA sequence: TGTGCCAGCAGCGCGTTTTTGGCCCAGAGCACTGAAGCTTTCTTT. Residues: CASSAFLAQSTEAFF. Supplemented by reference TRBV9 and TRBJ1-1, the full variable domain reads DSGVTQTPKHLITATGQRVTLRCSPRSGDLSVYWYQQSLDQGLQFLIQYYNGEERAKGNILERFSAQQFPDLHSELNLSSLELGDSALYFCASSAFLAQSTEAFFGQGTRLTVV.

This clonotype has a count of ten or more. The chain joins TRBV29-1 to TRBJ2-1; 7 nucleotides align to TRBD2. The junction had 14 bases not matched to a gene; V was cut back by 1 base and J by 8 bases. Germline V CDR1 and CDR2: SQVTM, ANQGSEA. This CDR3 contains 16 residues. CDR3 region: CSVEGTLAGEAHEQFF. Here the CDR3 DNA reads TGCAGCGTTGAAGGGACGCTCGCGGGAGAGGCTCATGAGCAGTTCTTC.

This clonotype was seen more than once but under ten times. The J gene is TRBJ2-2, the V gene TRBV6-5, with 8 bases that match TRBD2. The CDR3 loop spans 18 amino acids. Germline-derived CDR1 and CDR2 are MNHEY and SVGAGI. Trimming removed 6 bases from V and 1 base from J; junction bases left unmatched: 13. Written as DNA, the CDR3 is TGTGCCAGCAGCTACCAGACTCCGGGACTAGGGAACACCGGGGAGCTGTTTTTT. Translation gives CASSYQTPGLGNTGELFF.

This sequence joins TRBV29-1 and TRBJ2-1; D gene unclear. The CDR3 is made up of 13 amino acids. The germline V gene has CDR1 SQVTM and CDR2 ANQGSEA. V lost 7 bases and J lost 5, with 15 bases in between. Here the CDR3 DNA reads TGCAGCGGCTCACAGAGTGGGGACAATGAGCAGTTCTTC. It specifies CSGSQSGDNEQFF.

Ten or more counts support this clonotype. The V and J genes are TRBV29-1 and TRBJ1-1; D might be TRBD1 (5 bases). CDR1 is SQVTM, CDR2 ANQGSEA, per germline. The CDR3 covers 12 residues. V was clipped by 6 bases and J by 2 bases, with 10 bases between them. The CDR3 nucleotides read TGCAGCGTCCCGACAGCTAACACTGAAGCTTTCTTT. Translating it yields CSVPTANTEAFF.

This clonotype occurred a few times. This chain joins TRBV2 and TRBJ2-3, with D possibly being TRBD2 (6 bases). Between the trimmed V and J ends, which lost 3 bases and 10 bases, there was a span of 17 bases. The CDR3 runs to 14 residues. Germline CDR1 reads SNHLY; CDR2 reads FYNNEI. For the CDR3, the DNA is TGTGCCAGCAGTGATTTGTTCGGTTGGGGGGCGCAGTATTTT. The encoded protein is CASSDLFGWGAQYF. The complete variable domain, with remaining parts taken from reference TRBV2 and TRBJ2-3, reads EPEVTQTPSHQVTQMGQEVILRCVPISNHLYFYWYRQILGQKVEFLVSFYNNEISEKSEIFDDQFSVERPDGSNFTLKIRSTKLEDSAMYFCASSDLFGWGAQYFGPGTRLTVL.

This clonotype was found a few times. The chain employs TRBV5-6 and TRBJ2-1; D remains unclear. Looked up from germline, CDR1 is SGHDT and CDR2 is YYEEEE. The CDR3 extends over 15 amino acids. V lost 4 bases and J lost 4, with 15 bases in between. CDR3 sequence reads: CASSAKLDQYNEQFF. DNA for the CDR3: TGTGCCAGCAGCGCAAAACTCGACCAATACAATGAGCAGTTCTTC.

This chain joins TRBV5-1 and TRBJ2-1, with D perhaps matching TRBD2 (5 bases). Trimming removed 4 bases from V and 4 bases from J, with 27 bases in between. The CDR3 runs to 19 residues. CDR1 is SGHRS and CDR2 is YFSETQ in the germline V gene. CDR3 sequence reads: CASSTEYATRAGRYNEQFF. In DNA, the CDR3 is TGCGCCAGCAGCACAGAATACGCGACGAGGGCTGGACGGTACAATGAGCAGTTCTTC. Complete variable domain (other parts from reference TRBV5-1 and TRBJ2-1): KAGVTQTPRYLIKTRGQQVTLSCSPISGHRSVSWYQQTPGQGLQFLFEYFSETQRNKGNFPGRFSGRQFSNSRSEMNVSTLELGDSALYLCASSTEYATRAGRYNEQFFGPGTRLTVL.